This is a list of T cell receptor beta chains from one sample in a study of human T cells and chemical hapten exposure. TCRdb processed the RACE reads anew with MiXCR; each CDR3 protein has one entry. The sample lists 40,000 to 50,000 distinct CDR3 sequences; under 5% were seen once. Sequenced here: whole blood, sampled in connection with sensitization to the hapten diphenylcyclopropenone (DPC). The receptors here all came from a man aged 50 or older with alopecia areata. Some clones in this sample may be carry-over from other donors' samples. Each CDR3 is given with its conserved first and last residue. D genes are given only for firm matches. Part of the rows lack a size; the others show once, few, many or a class for expanded clones.

v_call: TRBV28; j_call: TRBJ2-6; d_call: TRBD1; clone_size: many; cdr3_aa: CASTPYTGQVSSGANVLTF; cdr3_nt: TGTGCCAGCACCCCATATACGGGACAGGTCAGCTCTGGGGCCAACGTCCTGACTTTC
v_call: TRBV12-3/TRBV12-4; j_call: TRBJ2-7; d_call: TRBD1; clone_size: many; cdr3_aa: CASSPIPGQSYEQYF; cdr3_nt: TGTGCCAGCAGTCCTATTCCGGGACAGAGCTACGAGCAGTACTTC
v_call: TRBV29-1; j_call: TRBJ2-3; d_call: TRBD1; clone_size: many; cdr3_aa: CSVGRGLGDTQYF; cdr3_nt: TGCAGCGTTGGCAGGGGGCTCGGAGATACGCAGTATTTT
v_call: TRBV5-1; j_call: TRBJ2-5; d_call: TRBD1; clone_size: many; cdr3_aa: CASSKAGTGLTETQYF; cdr3_nt: TGCGCCAGCAGCAAAGCCGGGACAGGGCTTACGGAGACCCAGTACTTC
v_call: TRBV5-5; j_call: TRBJ2-4; d_call: .; clone_size: many; cdr3_aa: CASSLEHALSNIQYF; cdr3_nt: TGTGCCAGCAGCTTGGAACATGCCCTCTCGAACATTCAGTACTTC
v_call: TRBV6-2/TRBV6-3; j_call: TRBJ2-7; d_call: TRBD2; clone_size: many; cdr3_aa: CASSYPSTGSSLTSGSSHEQYF; cdr3_nt: TGTGCCAGCAGTTATCCGAGTACAGGGTCGAGTCTAACTAGCGGGAGTTCCCACGAGCAGTACTTC
v_call: TRBV6-6; j_call: TRBJ1-1; d_call: .; clone_size: few; cdr3_aa: CASSYEWAEAFF; cdr3_nt: TGTGCCAGCAGTTACGAGTGGGCTGAAGCTTTCTTT
v_call: TRBV29-1; j_call: TRBJ2-6; d_call: .; clone_size: many; cdr3_aa: CSVAPGANVLTF; cdr3_nt: TGCAGCGTTGCTCCTGGGGCCAACGTCCTGACTTTC
v_call: TRBV6-5; j_call: TRBJ2-5; d_call: .; clone_size: many; cdr3_aa: CASSLVGQETQYF; cdr3_nt: TGTGCCAGCAGTCTCGTCGGGCAAGAGACCCAGTACTTC
v_call: TRBV4-1; j_call: TRBJ2-6; d_call: TRBD1; clone_size: many; cdr3_aa: CASSQDQFRDRLISGANVLTF; cdr3_nt: TGCGCCAGCAGCCAAGATCAATTTAGGGACAGGCTGATCTCTGGGGCCAACGTCCTGACTTTC
v_call: TRBV29-1; j_call: TRBJ2-1; d_call: .; clone_size: many; cdr3_aa: CSFRATLYNEQFF; cdr3_nt: TGCAGCTTCCGGGCCACCTTATACAATGAGCAGTTCTTC
v_call: TRBV14; j_call: TRBJ1-5; d_call: .; clone_size: few; cdr3_aa: CASSQTGNQPQHF; cdr3_nt: TGTGCCAGCAGCCAGACAGGAAATCAGCCCCAGCATTTT
v_call: TRBV11-2; j_call: TRBJ2-7; d_call: .; clone_size: many; cdr3_aa: CASTLDGISSYEQYF; cdr3_nt: TGTGCCAGCACTCTCGACGGAATATCCTCCTACGAGCAGTACTTC
v_call: TRBV28; j_call: TRBJ2-6; d_call: .; clone_size: many; cdr3_aa: CASSPVGGTGANVLTF; cdr3_nt: TGTGCCAGCAGCCCGGTTGGGGGCACTGGGGCCAACGTCCTGACTTTC
v_call: TRBV24-1; j_call: TRBJ2-3; d_call: TRBD1; clone_size: few; cdr3_aa: CATTGTGSPDTQYF; cdr3_nt: TGTGCCACCACCGGGACAGGGTCCCCAGATACGCAGTATTTT
v_call: TRBV10-2; j_call: TRBJ1-2; d_call: .; clone_size: many; cdr3_aa: CASSELSGDDYGYTF; cdr3_nt: TGCGCCAGCAGTGAGTTGTCAGGGGATGACTATGGCTACACCTTC
v_call: TRBV20-1; j_call: TRBJ1-5; d_call: TRBD1; clone_size: few; cdr3_aa: CSARRTGRGQPQHF; cdr3_nt: TGCAGTGCTAGGAGGACAGGGCGAGGTCAGCCCCAGCATTTT
v_call: TRBV18; j_call: TRBJ1-1; d_call: TRBD1; clone_size: many; cdr3_aa: CASSLGTGMNTEAFF; cdr3_nt: TGTGCCAGCTCCCTGGGGACAGGGATGAACACTGAAGCTTTCTTT
v_call: TRBV6-5; j_call: TRBJ2-7; d_call: .; clone_size: .; cdr3_aa: CASSSADIYEQYF; cdr3_nt: TGTGCCAGCAGTTCCGCCGATATCTACGAGCAGTACTTC
v_call: TRBV30; j_call: TRBJ1-5; d_call: TRBD1; clone_size: many; cdr3_aa: CAWSRTGGQPQHF; cdr3_nt: TGTGCCTGGAGTCGGACAGGAGGTCAGCCCCAGCATTTT
v_call: TRBV20-1; j_call: TRBJ1-6; d_call: .; clone_size: many; cdr3_aa: CSARAGALGSPLHF; cdr3_nt: TGCAGTGCTAGAGCAGGGGCCTTAGGGTCACCCCTCCACTTT
v_call: TRBV27; j_call: TRBJ1-6; d_call: TRBD1; clone_size: few; cdr3_aa: CASRDRDNSPLHF; cdr3_nt: TGTGCCTCGCGGGACAGGGATAATTCACCCCTCCACTTT
v_call: TRBV29-1; j_call: TRBJ1-5; d_call: .; clone_size: many; cdr3_aa: CSVAFESNQPQHF; cdr3_nt: TGCAGCGTTGCCTTCGAGAGCAATCAGCCCCAGCATTTT
v_call: TRBV11-2; j_call: TRBJ1-3; d_call: .; clone_size: many; cdr3_aa: CASVTGPGNTIYF; cdr3_nt: TGTGCCAGCGTTACAGGGCCTGGAAACACCATATATTTT
v_call: TRBV2; j_call: TRBJ1-2; d_call: TRBD1; clone_size: many; cdr3_aa: CASSPDRDVWGYTF; cdr3_nt: TGTGCCAGCAGTCCGGACAGGGACGTATGGGGCTACACCTTC
v_call: TRBV5-1; j_call: TRBJ1-3; d_call: TRBD1; clone_size: many; cdr3_aa: CASSFGTAGNTIYF; cdr3_nt: TGCGCCAGCAGCTTTGGGACAGCTGGAAACACCATATATTTT
v_call: TRBV7-8; j_call: TRBJ2-1; d_call: .; clone_size: few; cdr3_aa: CASSLQTSPSTYEQFF; cdr3_nt: TGTGCCAGCAGCTTACAAACTAGCCCTAGTACATATGAGCAGTTCTTC
v_call: TRBV20-1; j_call: TRBJ1-6; d_call: TRBD1; clone_size: many; cdr3_aa: CSARDGTVSNSPLHF; cdr3_nt: TGCAGTGCTAGAGATGGGACAGTCTCTAATTCACCCCTCCACTTT
v_call: TRBV20-1; j_call: TRBJ1-2; d_call: TRBD1; clone_size: many; cdr3_aa: CSAPTRTGDGYTF; cdr3_nt: TGCAGTGCACCGACGAGAACAGGGGATGGCTACACCTTC
v_call: TRBV6-2/TRBV6-3; j_call: TRBJ1-1; d_call: .; clone_size: .; cdr3_aa: CASSYQTNRAGSRDTEAFF; cdr3_nt: TGTGCCAGCAGTTACCAAACGAACAGGGCGGGATCAAGGGACACTGAAGCTTTCTTT
v_call: TRBV9; j_call: TRBJ2-3; d_call: TRBD2; clone_size: many; cdr3_aa: CASSVAAGADTQYF; cdr3_nt: TGTGCCAGCAGCGTAGCGGCGGGAGCAGATACGCAGTATTTT
v_call: TRBV28; j_call: TRBJ1-5; d_call: TRBD1; clone_size: many; cdr3_aa: CASRLTGAPDQPQHF; cdr3_nt: TGTGCCAGCAGACTTACAGGGGCCCCGGATCAGCCCCAGCATTTT
v_call: TRBV27; j_call: TRBJ1-5; d_call: TRBD1; clone_size: .; cdr3_aa: CASSPDRGHSNQPQHF; cdr3_nt: TGTGCCAGCAGTCCGGACAGGGGGCATAGCAATCAGCCCCAGCATTTT
v_call: TRBV20-1; j_call: TRBJ2-5; d_call: .; clone_size: many; cdr3_aa: CSAREGGRGVFETQYF; cdr3_nt: TGCAGTGCTAGAGAAGGGGGTAGAGGCGTGTTTGAGACCCAGTACTTC
v_call: TRBV20-1; j_call: TRBJ2-3; d_call: TRBD2; clone_size: many; cdr3_aa: CSASPGTSGSDTQYF; cdr3_nt: TGCAGTGCTAGCCCCGGGACTAGCGGCTCAGATACGCAGTATTTT